The T cell receptor beta chain described here comes from a study of T cells in Graves' hyperthyroidism and ophthalmopathy (dated by TCRdb to 2018 to 2020). Study-wide context: Peripheral blood was sampled at the time of initial diagnosis, prior to any treatment. Thyroid tissue and blood T-cell repertoires from six Graves' hyperthyroidism patients were also compared in the study. For training and testing, the roughly 93 patients in the discovery cohort were randomly divided in a 7:3 ratio. TCR V-J signatures able to tell the groups apart were searched for in a discovery cohort of 90 to 100 patients, of whom more than 40 had Graves' ophthalmopathy and more than 55 had stable Graves' hyperthyroidism. After blood sampling, hyperthyroidism patients were treated with methimazole at a starting dose of 30 mg daily, and ophthalmopathy patients were treated with high-dose intravenous methylprednisolone. Whether ophthalmopathy could be predicted prospectively was tested in an independent validation cohort made up of under 20 hyperthyroidism patients plus 17 patients who later progressed to ophthalmopathy. According to the paper, TCR Vbeta CDR3 sequencing was carried out on 120 to 150 peripheral blood samples, which came from approximately 41 ophthalmopathy, roughly 75 hyperthyroidism and some 17 progressor patients. Overall results and qualifications from the work: In cross-validation, a model built on a 13 V-J signature told ophthalmopathy apart from stable hyperthyroidism with approximately 90% sensitivity and around 81% specificity, and in testing the same model reached 80%/75%. Most expanded thyroid clonotypes (frequency above 0.001) were also found in blood, which suggests that blood repertoires may mirror thyroid immune responses. During validation, the model predicted progression to ophthalmopathy a median of approximately six months ahead of onset, with just under 71% sensitivity and about 72% specificity. Sample size was not statistically predetermined, and investigators were not blinded to group allocation.

Amplification of TCR beta CDR3 regions was carried out from RNA transcripts. A first-round RT-PCR of the TCR CDR3 used the HTBI primer set with the Qiagen OneStep RT-PCR kit. The libraries were constructed in a second round of multiplex PCR and then size-selected and purified. Paired-end sequencing of the libraries was performed with 100 bp reads on an Illumina HiSeq2000. On the authors' methods: SOAPnuke was used to process the raw data, removing reads that contained adapters or uncalled bases, had a mean Phred below 15, or lacked an exact match to the constant primer or identifier. COPE v1.2.5 was used to merge high-quality paired reads, and clonotypes were defined as unique nucleotide sequences. MiTCR v1.1 was used to align the clonotypes against IMGT TRBV, TRBD and TRBJ reference segments. Analysis was restricted to V-J combinations with a frequency above 0.0001, which covered 99.2% of repertoires. A TCS score was defined as the ratio between F50 (clonal expansion) and ExV (chaos), using BLOSUM62-based TCRdist between CDR3 peptides within each V-J. Welch's t-statistics and random forest reduced roughly 530 V-J features to some 14, which were used in a naive Bayes classifier (R e1071). In TCRdb, the public reads were trimmed at Q25 with fastp and aligned with MiXCR, with productive beta chains retained. Identical CDR3 proteins give one entry, which carries the most common genes and DNA. V and J calls and clone size were set by TCRdb, not the authors. The sample table records about 600,000 distinct CDR3 sequences; more than 15% of these occur just once. The ten most abundant clones make up roughly 3.5% of the sample.

CDR1 SQVTM and CDR2 ANQGSEA are derived from the germline V gene. V loses 7 bases of germline sequence and J loses 2 bases, and the interval between the two ends is 17 bases. Reading from cysteine to phenylalanine, the CDR3 counts 14 amino acids. Left in the record is the CDR3 DNA by itself, 42 bases read in frame from the first base. This clonotype was recorded a few times. Its antigen remains undetermined. It has no much larger one-base neighbor in the sample; base qualities were not kept. Ophthalmopathy patients had moderately to severely active disease, with a Clinical Activity Score of 3 or more, a NOSPECS grade of 4 or more, and a disease duration of less than 3 months. Exclusion was applied to patients with uncontrolled infections, other autoimmune diseases, pregnancy or lactation. Diagnoses were established on the basis of clinical symptoms, serum thyroxine and TRAb, thyroid ultrasound, and orbital computed tomography. Ficoll-Paque density gradient centrifugation was used to isolate PBMCs from 10 ml of fresh peripheral blood. Total RNA was extracted using Trizol reagent, and RNA quality was assessed on an Agilent 2100 Bioanalyzer.

The sequence links TRBV29-1 to TRBJ1-1; confidence is insufficient to name the D gene. The source material was blood. This receptor was taken from a woman aged 40 to 50 with Graves' ophthalmopathy. DNA sequence: TGCAGCGCTGCAAGACTACCCCAAAACACTGAAGCTTTCTTT. This codes for CSAARLPQNTEAFF.